Below, 30 T cell receptor beta chains from the same sample are listed, as sequenced in a study of human T cells and chemical hapten exposure (dated by TCRdb to the early 2020s). Library method: RACE. Sequenced on a NextSeq 500. TCRdb reworked the public reads: Q25 trimming with fastp, MiXCR clone assembly, productive beta chains retained. All rows with the same CDR3 protein become a single entry with the most common DNA and genes. Recorded for this sample are tens of thousands of distinct CDR3 sequences; approximately 32% of them occurred a single time. The ten largest clones take up about 9.6% of the sample. The label giving this sample's time point can be read as: patch test 1, 2 weeks after DPC sensitization. The sample's treatment or condition label is to be understood as: therapeutic diphenylcyclopropenone sensitization with weekly scalp DPC. Sequencing was performed on whole blood, taken in connection with sensitization to the hapten diphenylcyclopropenone (DPC). Source of these receptors: a man aged 35 to 55 with alopecia areata. Some clones in this sample may be carry-over from other donors' samples.

The J gene is TRBJ1-2, the V gene TRBV20-1; a possible D gene is TRBD1 (5 bases). Trimming took off 3 bases at V and 8 bases at J, with 19 bases between the two ends. CDR1 is DFQATT and CDR2 is SNEGSKA in the germline V gene (reference sequence). The CDR3 spans 14 residues. CDR3 bases: TGCAGTGCTAGGGACTACTCAGGGAGGGACGGCTACACCTTC. It encodes CSARDYSGRDGYTF.

CDR3 in DNA: TGTGCCAGCAGCCAAGACGTCAAGCCCGGGGAGCTGTTTTTT. Amino acids: CASSQDVKPGELFF. The V gene is TRBV3-1, the J gene TRBJ2-2; D uncertain. The V and J ends lost 0 bases and 6 bases respectively, with 8 bases between them. The CDR3 has 14 amino acids. Germline assignment: CDR1 LGHDT and CDR2 YNNKEL (reference sequence).

The V call is TRBV14, the J call TRBJ2-3; no clear D gene. V dropped 0 bases and J dropped 14 bases, with 12 bases sitting between them. CDR1 and CDR2 from the germline V gene are SGHDN and FVKESK. The CDR3 has 12 amino acids. CDR3 DNA sequence: TGTGCCAGCAGCCAAGATTGGGCCACCCCGTATTTT. Amino acid sequence: CASSQDWATPYF.

This chain connects TRBV9 to TRBJ1-3; D gene uncertain. Looked up from germline, CDR1 is SGDLS and CDR2 is YYNGEE. There are 13 residues in the CDR3. Trimming shortened V by 3 bases and J by 2 bases, and 6 bases separated the two germline ends. The CDR3 DNA is TGTGCCAGCAGCGGAGCACCTGGAAACACCATATATTTT. This codes for CASSGAPGNTIYF.

V usage is TRBV7-9 and J usage is TRBJ1-5; TRBD1 is a possible D gene (5 bases). The CDR3 sequence is 22 residues long. V dropped 4 bases and J dropped 1 base, with 32 bases sitting between them. Germline V gene data show CDR1 as SEHNR and CDR2 as FQNEAQ (reference sequence). DNA for the CDR3: TGTGCCAGCAGCTCCACTGCCGTTGTGGGCCCAGACGAGGGGTCGAGCAATCAGCCCCAGCATTTT. It codes for CASSSTAVVGPDEGSSNQPQHF.

This clonotype is labeled as medium-sized. The chain joins TRBV7-2 to TRBJ2-3; 13 nucleotides match TRBD2. The CDR3 is made up of 15 amino acids. Per the germline V gene, CDR1 is SGHTA and CDR2 is FQGNSA. Unmatched junction bases numbered 2, after V lost 4 bases and J lost 4 bases. The CDR3 DNA is TGTGCCAGCAGCTCACTAGCGGGAGGGCCAGATACGCAGTATTTT. Encoded protein: CASSSLAGGPDTQYF.

This clonotype rates as medium-sized (0.01 to 0.1%). The chain is built from TRBV20-1 and TRBJ2-4; 7 bases align to TRBD2. CDR3 length equals 11 residues. The trim removed 5 bases at V and 15 bases at J, leaving 10 bases unmatched. The germline gives CDR1 DFQATT, CDR2 SNEGSKA (reference sequence). The CDR3 loop is CSALLSGAGYF. The CDR3 bases are TGCAGTGCTCTCCTAAGCGGGGCGGGGTACTTC.

The rearrangement uses TRBV7-2 and TRBJ2-1; 8 bases agree with TRBD1. CDR1 and CDR2 (germline): SGHTA, FQGNSA. V was clipped by 4 bases and J by 4 bases; unmatched bases: 18. The CDR3 has 19 residues. The CDR3 sequence is CASSSQPLLRDRGYNEQFF. The CDR3 nucleotides read TGTGCCAGCAGCTCACAACCCTTATTAAGAGACAGGGGATACAATGAGCAGTTCTTC.

The sample holds a few counts of this clonotype. The chain links TRBV3-1 to TRBJ2-1, with D perhaps matching TRBD1 (5 bases). Trimming took off 1 base at V and 2 bases at J, with 9 bases between the two ends. The germline CDR1 and CDR2 sequences are LGHDT and YNNKEL (reference sequence). The CDR3 consists of 15 residues. In DNA, the CDR3 is TGTGCCAGCAGCCAAGGGGGCAGAACCTACAATGAGCAGTTCTTC. This codes for CASSQGGRTYNEQFF.

As to this clonotype: Mismatch with germline at one junction end may stem from a read error. The J gene is TRBJ1-1, the V gene TRBV6-1, with D perhaps TRBD1 (6 bases). The CDR3 totals 14 residues. The germline V gene encodes CDR1 MNHNS and CDR2 SASEGT. In DNA form, the CDR3 reads TGTGCCAGCCGACAGGTCGCGGGGGTCGCTGAAACTTTCTTT. It specifies CASRQVAGVAETFF.

The chain carries TRBV6-5 and TRBJ1-6, with 8 positions matching TRBD1. Germline V lookup: CDR1 MNHEY, CDR2 SVGAGI. The CDR3 extends over 14 amino acids. Trimming took 6 bases from V and 11 from J; bases not matched to a gene: 9. The DNA of the CDR3 is TGTGCCAGCAGGTGGACAGGGAGAAGTGCACCCCTCCACTTT. Translation: CASRWTGRSAPLHF.

This clonotype was seen only a few times. The J gene is TRBJ2-7, the V gene TRBV28; 12 nucleotides line up with TRBD1. Unmatched junction bases numbered 4, after V lost 6 bases and J lost 4 bases. The germline V gene has CDR1 MDHEN and CDR2 SYDVKM. The CDR3 has 14 amino acids. DNA of the CDR3: TGTGCCAGCAGCTTGGGACAGGGGGCTTACGAGCAGTACTTC. This sequence encodes CASSLGQGAYEQYF.

This clonotype was counted only a few times. V gene TRBV6-2 or TRBV6-3 combines with J gene TRBJ1-2; a weak D match, TRBD1 (5 bases). Germline values: CDR1 MNHEY, CDR2 SVGEGT. V was cut by 7 bases and J by 6 bases, with 12 bases left in between. The CDR3 length is 12 residues. The CDR3 bases are TGTGCCAGCACCCTGGCAGGGCATGGCTACACCTTC. This encodes CASTLAGHGYTF.

This clonotype showed up just a few times. The chain combines TRBV20-1 with TRBJ2-1; D is perhaps TRBD2 (5 bases). V dropped 4 bases and J dropped 3 bases, with 13 bases sitting between them. CDR3 length equals 14 residues. The germline CDR1 and CDR2 sequences are DFQATT and SNEGSKA (reference sequence). The CDR3 DNA sequence: TGCAGTGCTACAGAGGACTCTGGCTACAATGAGCAGTTCTTC. This codes for CSATEDSGYNEQFF.

This clonotype was observed a handful of times. The CDR3 sequence is CSVGGGGREQYF. The CDR3 DNA is TGCAGCGTCGGTGGCGGTGGCCGGGAGCAGTACTTC. The chain employs TRBV29-1 and TRBJ2-7, with no clear D. CDR1 is SQVTM, CDR2 ANQGSEA, per germline. This CDR3 spans 12 amino acids. The V and J ends lost 6 bases and 7 bases respectively, with 16 bases between them.

This rearrangement joins TRBV4-3 to TRBJ1-5; D is unresolved. The CDR3 has 15 amino acids. V dropped 2 bases and J dropped 2 bases, with 10 bases sitting between them. Germline CDR1 and CDR2: LGHNA and YSLEER. The CDR3: CASSQFLYGNQPQHF. In DNA form, the CDR3 reads TGCGCCAGCAGCCAATTTCTCTACGGCAATCAGCCCCAGCATTTT.

This clonotype was picked up a small number of times. V is TRBV5-1 and J is TRBJ1-2; D perhaps matches TRBD1 (6 bases). Per germline, CDR1 SGHRS and CDR2 YFSETQ. V dropped 4 bases and J dropped 2 bases, with 9 bases sitting between them. The CDR3 has 13 amino acids. The CDR3 DNA follows: TGCGCCAGCAGCCCAGGACAGAACTATGGCTACACCTTC. Its protein product is CASSPGQNYGYTF.

This clonotype was recorded a few times. The J gene is TRBJ2-7, the V gene TRBV10-1, with 9 bases lining up with TRBD2. The CDR3 sequence is 18 residues long. J lost 5 bases, V lost 3 bases, and 17 bases had no gene match. The germline CDR1 and CDR2 sequences are WNHNN and SYGVQD (reference sequence). The CDR3 loop is CASSDFAIIAGAGHEQYF. The CDR3 bases are TGCGCCAGCAGTGACTTCGCAATTATAGCGGGAGCAGGCCACGAGCAGTACTTC.

The rearrangement uses TRBV6-6 and TRBJ2-4, with 7 bases identical to TRBD2. The V gene end was trimmed by 8 bases and the J gene end by 1 base; junction bases not matched to a gene: 17. The CDR3 is 18 amino acids. In germline, CDR1 is MNHNY, CDR2 SVGAGI (reference sequence). The CDR3 here is CASLPGGGMSVAKNIQYF. The DNA of the CDR3 is TGTGCCAGCCTACCGGGGGGAGGAATGAGTGTGGCCAAAAACATTCAGTACTTC.

This clonotype was observed a handful of times. The V gene is TRBV12-3 or TRBV12-4, the J gene TRBJ2-1, with 8 positions matching TRBD1. This CDR3 contains 12 residues. Trimming cost V 5 bases and J 12 bases; bases outside gene matches: 6. The CDR3, as DNA: TGTGCCAGCAGTATGGACAGGGTGGGGCAGTTCTTC. Translating it yields CASSMDRVGQFF.

This clonotype was observed a handful of times. The chain links TRBV12-3 or TRBV12-4 to TRBJ2-7; D not resolved. The germline V and J ends were trimmed by 3 bases and 4 bases, with 13 bases remaining between them. The length of the CDR3 is 14 residues. The CDR3 nucleotides read TGTGCCAGCAGTTTGCGGCGGAGTGCGTACGAGCAGTACTTC. Translating gives CASSLRRSAYEQYF.

Only a few counts were recorded for this clonotype. The chain joins TRBV2 to TRBJ1-5, with D unresolved. The CDR3 is made up of 14 amino acids. CDR1 SNHLY and CDR2 FYNNEI come from the germline V gene. Trimming removed 3 bases at V and 5 bases at J, with 11 bases between. Written as DNA, the CDR3 is TGTGCCAGCAGTGAGGAGCTCAATTATCAGCCCCAGCATTTT. Its translation: CASSEELNYQPQHF.

The chain employs TRBV9 and TRBJ1-1; D is possibly TRBD1 (6 bases). Germline V gene data show CDR1 as SGDLS and CDR2 as YYNGEE. The CDR3 is 15 residues long. Trimming cost V 1 base and J 4 bases, with 14 bases left between them. The CDR3 DNA reads TGTGCCAGCAGCGTATATGGGGGGCCCGGCACTGAAGCTTTCTTT. Translating gives CASSVYGGPGTEAFF.

This sequence joins TRBV7-2 and TRBJ1-1; D is ambiguous. The CDR3 consists of 11 residues. Trimming took off 3 bases at V and 7 bases at J, with 6 bases between the two ends. CDR1 SGHTA and CDR2 FQGNSA come from the germline V gene. The CDR3: CASSLVSEAFF. The CDR3 nucleotides read TGTGCCAGCAGCTTGGTTAGTGAAGCTTTCTTT.

The chain employs TRBV7-9 and TRBJ2-1; 10 nucleotides line up with TRBD2. This CDR3 contains 15 residues. After removal of 3 bases from V and 6 bases from J, the junction contained 5 bases not matched to a gene. Germline V gene sequence: CDR1 SEHNR, CDR2 FQNEAQ (reference sequence). CDR3 coding DNA: TGTGCCAGCAGCTTCCTAGCGGGAGTTACCAATGAGCAGTTCTTC. This gives the protein CASSFLAGVTNEQFF. Complete variable domain (other parts from reference TRBV7-9 and TRBJ2-1): DTGVSQNPRHKITKRGQNVTFRCDPISEHNRLYWYRQTLGQGPEFLTYFQNEAQLEKSRLLSDRFSAERPKGSFSTLEIQRTEQGDSAMYLCASSFLAGVTNEQFFGPGTRLTVL.

This clonotype appeared once. CDR3 sequence: CASSPLEDRATYEQYF. The CDR3 DNA reads as TGCGCCAGCAGCCCATTAGAGGACAGGGCGACCTACGAGCAGTACTTC. The chain joins TRBV4-1 to TRBJ2-7, with 8 bases aligning to TRBD1. The J segment lost 2 bases and the V segment lost 4 bases, leaving 10 bases of the junction unmatched. Germline V gives CDR1 MGHRA, CDR2 YSYEKL. The CDR3 length is 16 residues.

This clonotype was observed a few times. The chain combines TRBV28 with TRBJ2-5; no firm D call. In germline, CDR1 is MDHEN, CDR2 SYDVKM. V gave up 6 bases and J gave up 4 bases, with 12 bases separating them. The CDR3 is 13 amino acids. As DNA, the CDR3 is TGTGCCAGCAGCGCCCCGGCAACAGAGACCCAGTACTTC. Amino acid sequence: CASSAPATETQYF.

The CDR3 here is CASSYMQNGRRTDTQYF. Written as DNA, the CDR3 is TGTGCCAGCAGTTACATGCAGAACGGTAGACGCACAGATACGCAGTATTTT. This chain links TRBV6-6 with TRBJ2-3, with D unresolved. Trimming removed 2 bases at V and 1 base at J, with 16 bases between. Per germline, CDR1 MNHNY and CDR2 SVGAGI (reference sequence). The CDR3 is made up of 17 amino acids.

The chain uses TRBV27 and TRBJ2-3; D call uncertain. The germline V gene encodes CDR1 MNHEY and CDR2 SMNVEV (reference sequence). Trimming took off 4 bases at V and 2 bases at J, with 16 bases between the two ends. The CDR3 runs to 16 residues. The CDR3 DNA reads TGTGCCAGCAGTTCCTCTCTGGGCCTATACACAGATACGCAGTATTTT. Translation: CASSSSLGLYTDTQYF.

The chain carries TRBV3-1 and TRBJ1-2; D might be TRBD1 (5 bases). Germline V CDR1 and CDR2: LGHDT, YNNKEL (reference sequence). Deletions cut 4 bases from V and 4 bases from J, with 19 bases between. The CDR3 covers 16 residues. The CDR3 nucleotides are TGTGCCAGCAGCCTACCCGGGGCGGGCCTCACCTATGGCTACACCTTC. It encodes CASSLPGAGLTYGYTF. Drawing the rest from reference TRBV3-1 and TRBJ1-2, the complete variable domain is DTAVSQTPKYLVTQMGNDKSIKCEQNLGHDTMYWYKQDSKKFLKIMFSYNNKELIINETVPNRFSPKSPDKAHLNLHINSLELGDSAVYFCASSLPGAGLTYGYTFGSGTRLTVV.